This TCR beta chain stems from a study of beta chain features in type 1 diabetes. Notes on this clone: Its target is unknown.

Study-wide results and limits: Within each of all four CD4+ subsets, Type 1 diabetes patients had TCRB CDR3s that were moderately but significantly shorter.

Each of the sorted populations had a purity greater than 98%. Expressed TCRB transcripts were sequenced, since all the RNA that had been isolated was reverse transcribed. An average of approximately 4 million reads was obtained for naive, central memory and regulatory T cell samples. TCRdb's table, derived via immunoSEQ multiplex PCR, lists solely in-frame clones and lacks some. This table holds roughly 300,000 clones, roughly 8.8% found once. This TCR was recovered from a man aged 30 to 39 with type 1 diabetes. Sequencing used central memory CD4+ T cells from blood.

The CDR3 protein is CASSLNRATYEQYF. DNA for the CDR3: TGTGCCAGCAGCTTAAACAGGGCCACGTACGAGCAGTACTTC. The chain is built from TRBV7-2 and TRBJ2-7; TRBD1 might be the D (6 bases). Germline CDR1 is SGHTA and CDR2 is FQGNSA. The CDR3 extends over 14 amino acids. V lost 2 bases and J lost 4, with 12 bases in between.